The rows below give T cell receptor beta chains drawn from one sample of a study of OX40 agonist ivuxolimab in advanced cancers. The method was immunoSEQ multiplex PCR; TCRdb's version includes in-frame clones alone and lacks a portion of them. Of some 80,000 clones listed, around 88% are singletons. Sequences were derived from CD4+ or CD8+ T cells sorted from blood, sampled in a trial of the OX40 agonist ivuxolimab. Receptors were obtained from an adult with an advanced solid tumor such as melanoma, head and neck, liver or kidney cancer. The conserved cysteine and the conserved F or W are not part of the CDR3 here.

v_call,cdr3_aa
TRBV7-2,ASSLVVVDGETQY
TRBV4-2,ASSFSSSQGETF
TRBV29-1,SVDTDRDIGELF
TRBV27,ASRTTMVDGYT
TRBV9,ASSKDRRQF
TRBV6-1,ASSRDRVSAYEQY
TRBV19,ASSGWTGNKNTGELF
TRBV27,ASSLSTVNEKLF
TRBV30,AWREDRVDGGEKLF
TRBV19,ASSKATGGEKLF
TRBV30,AWSGHSGTEAF
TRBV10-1,ASSAVAGEGTDTQY
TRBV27,ASISLLRGPYEQY
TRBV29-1,SVVGAGYSGNTIY